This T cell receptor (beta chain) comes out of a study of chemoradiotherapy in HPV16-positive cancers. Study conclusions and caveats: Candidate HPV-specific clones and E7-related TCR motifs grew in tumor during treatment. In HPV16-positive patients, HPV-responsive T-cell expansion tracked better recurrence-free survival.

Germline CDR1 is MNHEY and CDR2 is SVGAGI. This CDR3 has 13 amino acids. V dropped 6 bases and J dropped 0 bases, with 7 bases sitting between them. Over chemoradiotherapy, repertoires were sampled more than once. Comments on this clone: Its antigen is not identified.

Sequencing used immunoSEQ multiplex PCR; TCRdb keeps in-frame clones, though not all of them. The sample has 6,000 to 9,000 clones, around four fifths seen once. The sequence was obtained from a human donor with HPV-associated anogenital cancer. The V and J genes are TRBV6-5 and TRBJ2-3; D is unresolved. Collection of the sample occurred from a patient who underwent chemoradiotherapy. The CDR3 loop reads CASSPESTDTQYF. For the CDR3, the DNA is TGTGCCAGCAGCCCGGAAAGCACAGATACGCAGTATTTT.